This T cell receptor (beta chain) was documented in a study of cytomegalovirus exposure and HLA in healthy donors. On this clone: Its antigen is unknown. The CDR3 carries no conserved terminal phenylalanine or tryptophan, so it likely arises from a read error.

Study-wide findings and caveats: Immune exposure was documented only through CMV serostatus. As a later analysis showed, a missense DCLRE1C variant was linked to trimming of TCR beta V- and J-genes.

Trimming removed 7 bases from V and 2 bases from J; junction bases left unmatched: 1. There are 12 residues in the CDR3. Germline V gene lookup returns CDR1 SGHRS and CDR2 YFSETQ. The study sampled nominally healthy donors, though unrecorded immune exposures were likely. The PCR had 60 Vbeta and 13 Jbeta primers. TCRdb's table, derived via immunoSEQ multiplex PCR, lists solely in-frame clones and lacks some. The sample consists of about 190,000 clones, 75% to 90% of them appearing once. The material sequenced was PBMCs. The chain combines TRBV5-1 with TRBJ2-7, with TRBD1 matching over 9 bases. The clonotype was recovered from a man aged 25 to 40 in good health and CMV-seronegative. The CDR3 DNA sequence: TGCGCCAGCTGGGACAGGGCCTACGAGCAGTACCTC. Residues: CASWDRAYEQYL.